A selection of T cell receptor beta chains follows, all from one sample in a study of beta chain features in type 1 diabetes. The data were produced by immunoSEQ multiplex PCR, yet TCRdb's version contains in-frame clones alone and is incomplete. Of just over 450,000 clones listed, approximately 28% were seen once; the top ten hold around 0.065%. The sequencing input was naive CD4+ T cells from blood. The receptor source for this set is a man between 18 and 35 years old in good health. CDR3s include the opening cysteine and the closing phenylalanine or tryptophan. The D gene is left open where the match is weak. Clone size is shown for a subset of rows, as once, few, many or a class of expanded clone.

TGTGCCACCAGCAGAGTGGGACTAGCGAGCGAGCAGTACTTC	CATSRVGLASEQYF	TRBD2	TRBV15	TRBJ2-7	few
TGCAGTGCGGAAGGGTGGGACTCCTTGTTCTTC	CSAEGWDSLFF	-	TRBV20-1	TRBJ2-1	few
TGCAGCGTTGCAGGCCTCGGGGGCTACACCTTC	CSVAGLGGYTF	-	TRBV29-1	TRBJ1-2	-
TGTGCCATCAGTTCGGGTGATAGGGGACGGGAGACCCAGTACTTC	CAISSGDRGRETQYF	-	TRBV10-3	TRBJ2-5	few
TGTGCCAGCAGCTTATGGCATCAGGGCTTGAACACTGAAGCTTTCTTT	CASSLWHQGLNTEAFF	-	TRBV7-2	TRBJ1-1	-
TGCGCCAGCAGTGAGTCAGGGCTAGCGCTTAGCACAGATACGCAGTATTTT	CASSESGLALSTDTQYF	-	TRBV10-2	TRBJ2-3	few
TGTGCCAGCAGTGGCCGTGTAGGGATCCCAGATACGCAGTATTTT	CASSGRVGIPDTQYF	-	TRBV2	TRBJ2-3	-
TGTGCCAGCAGCCCGTCCACTGAAGCTTTCTTT	CASSPSTEAFF	-	TRBV7-9	TRBJ1-1	-
TGTGCCAGCAGCCAAGGCCCAGATACGCAGTATTTT	CASSQGPDTQYF	-	TRBV4-2	TRBJ2-3	few
TGTGCCAGCAGGAAGACTAGCATCTACGAGCAGTACTTC	CASRKTSIYEQYF	TRBD2	TRBV6-5	TRBJ2-7	-
TGTGCCAGCAGCTTGAGGGCAGAGCAGTACTTC	CASSLRAEQYF	-	TRBV7-3	TRBJ2-7	few
TGTGCCAGCAGCTTAGAGGGACGGGCCCCCACAGATACGCAGTATTTT	CASSLEGRAPTDTQYF	-	TRBV7-2	TRBJ2-3	once
TGTGCCAGCAGCCCGATAGCGGGGGTGGATCAGTTCTTC	CASSPIAGVDQFF	TRBD2	TRBV5-6	TRBJ2-1	-
TGCGCCAGCAGCCAAGAATCAGGGTGGCGCGAGCAGTTCTTC	CASSQESGWREQFF	-	TRBV4-3	TRBJ2-1	few
TGTGCCAGCAGCAAAGAAGGACAGGGGAAAAATTATAACTATGGCTACACCTTC	CASSKEGQGKNYNYGYTF	-	TRBV21-1	TRBJ1-2	-
TGTGCCAGCAGTGTATCCCCAGTTGAGCGACTCAGGCGAGGCCTGTACTTC	CASSVSPVERLRRGLYF	-	TRBV6-1	TRBJ2-7	once
TGCAGGTGCCGGCTAGCGTTCGAGCAGTACTTC	CRCRLAFEQYF	-	TRBV20-1	TRBJ2-7	few
TGTGCCACCAGCAAATCCGGGACAGACCCCTATGGCTACACCTTC	CATSKSGTDPYGYTF	TRBD1	TRBV15	TRBJ1-2	-
TGCAGCGCTAAAACTAGCGGGACAAGTTATACGCAGTATTTT	CSAKTSGTSYTQYF	TRBD2	TRBV29-1	TRBJ2-3	-
TGCAGCGTTGAGACAATGTACACTGAAGCTTTCTTT	CSVETMYTEAFF	-	TRBV29-1	TRBJ1-1	-